This section outlines one T cell receptor beta chain sequence together with its context. Its target is not known. The PCR contained 60 Vbeta and 13 Jbeta primers. TCRdb keeps only in-frame clones here, not all; method: immunoSEQ multiplex PCR. Of about 240,000 clones listed, 80% to 85% are singletons. The data were obtained in a study of cytomegalovirus exposure and HLA in healthy donors. Study-wide findings and caveats: Another analysis was done later, and it associated roughly 15,000 TCR beta sequences with HLA alleles at 0.05 false discovery rate.

The CDR3 runs 18 residues. Trimming took off 3 bases at V and 8 bases at J, with 26 bases between the two ends. CDR1 and CDR2 (germline): WNHNN, SYGVQD (reference sequence). This TCR was sampled from a woman aged 60-75 years in good health and CMV-seropositive. The specimen was PBMCs. The chain has TRBV10-1 and TRBJ2-1; the D gene is possibly TRBD2 (5 bases). This chain's CDR3 is CASSDVKVGERLIDEQFF. In DNA, the CDR3 is TGCGCCAGCAGTGATGTGAAAGTGGGCGAGCGGCTAATCGATGAGCAGTTCTTC.